This T cell receptor beta chain was sequenced in a study of long-term antiretroviral therapy in people with HIV. Study conclusions and caveats: Sampling of blood ran from about 2003 to 2017, and older ART regimens were possibly in use. Clonotypes expanded prior to ART showed repertoire dominance at all sampled time points. Information on adherence, resistance and therapy changes was unavailable.

Version v3.0 of the immunoSEQ assay was performed at survey level. Sequencing set out to capture roughly 40,000-55,000 T-cell genomes per sample. Data came from immunoSEQ multiplex PCR; TCRdb stores just in-frame clones and leaves some out. This sample has roughly 18,000 clones; approximately 91% occur once, and the top ten carry 10% to 15%. Germline V gene lookup returns CDR1 SGHNT and CDR2 YYREEE (reference sequence). Between the trimmed V and J ends, which lost 0 bases and 5 bases, there was a span of 13 bases. The CDR3 is made up of 15 amino acids. As for this clone: Its antigen remains unknown.

The chain is built from TRBV5-4 and TRBJ2-3; possibly TRBD1 or TRBD2 for D (5 bases each). Sequences were derived from unsorted PBMCs, sampled 0.6 years after starting antiretroviral therapy. The sequence was obtained from a woman between 40 and 50 years old with HIV. The CDR3 region has the DNA TGTGCCAGCAGCTTGGTGGGGACGGAAAAAGATACGCAGTATTTT. Translating gives CASSLVGTEKDTQYF.